This TCR beta chain was identified in a study of T cell responses to AZD1222 COVID-19 vaccine. Study-wide results and limits: Within unmutated variant regions lay the reported targets of nearly half of spike-specific TCRs. Spike-specific TCR breadth and depth were elevated following two AZD1222 doses.

Remarks on this clone: Its specificity is not known.

The method was immunoSEQ multiplex PCR; TCRdb's version includes in-frame clones alone and lacks a portion of them. Of about 160,000 clones in the sample, about 88% were seen once. The material sequenced was peripheral blood, taken on day 0 of AZD1222 vaccination. This TCR was recovered from an adult in good health.

CDR3 in amino acids: CASSQGSGSWGETQYF. In DNA, the CDR3 is TGTGCCAGCAGCCAGGGAAGCGGGAGTTGGGGTGAGACCCAGTACTTC. The chain employs TRBV6-2 or TRBV6-3 and TRBJ2-5; TRBD2 agrees at 8 bases. CDR1 and CDR2 (germline): MNHEY, SVGEGT. The trim removed 6 bases at V and 5 bases at J, leaving 14 bases unmatched. This CDR3 is built from 16 residues.